This note documents a single TCR beta chain sequence. Antigen unknown. This sample also contains other DNA sequences that code for the same CDR3. The source of the sample is a study of shared clonotypes between healthy human individuals. Deep-level assay runs were performed. Libraries were prepared by immunoSEQ multiplex PCR; TCRdb keeps only in-frame clonotypes and omits some of them. This sample has millions of clones, with 85% to 95% found just once. In germline, CDR1 is KGHSH, CDR2 LQKENI. The CDR3 spans 13 residues. V was pared by 3 bases and J by 4 bases, with 9 bases between. Study outcomes and limitations: Estimated clonotype richness was generally higher in naive than memory subsets.

The sample taken for sequencing was naive CD4+ T cells sorted from blood. Subset here: CD45RA+ positively selected. The rearrangement links TRBV18 to TRBJ1-1; no clear D gene. This TCR was recovered from a man between 18 and 35 years old in good health. CDR3 DNA sequence: TGTGCCAGCTCACCGAAGGGAGGCACTGAAGCTTTCTTT. This encodes CASSPKGGTEAFF.